A selection of T cell receptor beta chains follows, all from one sample in a study of identical twins. MiXCR was run by TCRdb on the 5' RACE reads, yielding one entry per CDR3 protein. The sample consists of 450,000 or so distinct CDR3 sequences, 14% of them appearing once. These data were likewise used in another study, on yellow fever vaccine responses in identical twins.

The specimen sequenced was CD4+ T cells sorted from blood. These TCRs come from a woman between 18 and 30 years old in good health. The CDR3 runs from the conserved cysteine through the conserved F or W. The order of the fields is clone size, J gene, V gene, D gene, CDR3 protein, CDR3 DNA. D genes are given only for firm matches. Clone size is given for some rows only: seen once, a few or many times, or a class if the clone is expanded.

few,TRBJ1-5,TRBV20-1,TRBD1,CSATYRGNSNQPQHF,TGCAGTGCTACATACAGGGGGAATAGCAATCAGCCCCAGCATTTT
few,TRBJ2-3,TRBV12-3/TRBV12-4,TRBD2,CASGWGSGRGTDTQYF,TGTGCCAGCGGGTGGGGGAGCGGGAGGGGCACAGATACGCAGTATTTT
few,TRBJ2-7,TRBV6-1,NA,CASSEALRKGLSLYEQYF,TGTGCCAGCAGTGAAGCGCTTCGTAAGGGCCTTTCTCTCTACGAGCAGTACTTC
NA,TRBJ2-2,TRBV29-1,NA,CSVLEGRTGELFF,TGCAGCGTCTTGGAGGGCCGCACCGGGGAGCTGTTTTTT
NA,TRBJ1-2,TRBV28,NA,CASSLVSARGQYGYTF,TGTGCCAGCAGTTTAGTATCGGCCAGGGGACAATATGGCTACACCTTC
few,TRBJ1-1,TRBV11-2,NA,CASSLEPGRWRNTEAFF,TGTGCCAGCAGCTTAGAGCCAGGGCGGTGGAGGAACACTGAAGCTTTCTTT
many,TRBJ2-7,TRBV7-2,TRBD2,CASSLGTSGKGEQYF,TGTGCCAGCAGCTTAGGGACTAGCGGGAAGGGCGAGCAGTACTTC
many,TRBJ2-2,TRBV5-1,NA,CASTLEVPTGELFF,TGCGCCAGCACCCTCGAGGTTCCCACCGGGGAGCTGTTTTTT
NA,TRBJ2-7,TRBV5-4,NA,CASSLATYSKGYEQYF,TGTGCCAGCAGCTTGGCAACATACTCCAAGGGGTACGAGCAGTACTTC
NA,TRBJ2-1,TRBV7-2,TRBD2,CASSPRLAGVVEQFF,TGTGCCAGCAGCCCCCGACTAGCGGGAGTAGTAGAGCAGTTCTTC
NA,TRBJ2-7,TRBV12-3/TRBV12-4,NA,CASQSGIEQYF,TGTGCCAGCCAATCGGGGATCGAGCAGTACTTC
NA,TRBJ2-7,TRBV4-2,NA,CASSQDYRDSYEQYF,TGTGCCAGCAGCCAAGATTACAGGGACTCCTACGAGCAGTACTTC
few,TRBJ2-7,TRBV6-5,NA,CASSYGPGRAWKNEQYF,TGTGCCAGCAGTTACGGCCCGGGACGAGCTTGGAAGAACGAGCAGTACTTC
few,TRBJ2-4,TRBV28,TRBD2,CASSSPADGGNIQYF,TGTGCCAGCAGTTCCCCGGCGGACGGGGGGAACATTCAGTACTTC
few,TRBJ2-3,TRBV5-1,TRBD2,CASSVNQAGAMTDTQYF,TGCGCCAGCAGCGTAAACCAAGCGGGAGCTATGACAGATACGCAGTATTTT
few,TRBJ2-7,TRBV20-1,NA,CSARDRTTYEQYF,TGCAGTGCTAGAGATCGTACAACCTACGAGCAGTACTTC
NA,TRBJ2-1,TRBV20-1,NA,CSARDLNQGYNEQFF,TGCAGTGCTAGAGATCTTAACCAGGGGTACAATGAGCAGTTCTTC
NA,TRBJ1-1,TRBV6-6,TRBD1,CASRTTGRNAFF,TGTGCCAGCAGAACGACAGGGAGGAATGCTTTCTTT
few,TRBJ2-3,TRBV15,TRBD1,CATSTGGSTDTQYF,TGTGCCACCAGCACAGGGGGTTCTACAGATACGCAGTATTTT
few,TRBJ2-1,TRBV29-1,NA,CSVVLQYNEQFF,TGCAGCGTTGTGCTCCAATACAATGAGCAGTTCTTC
NA,TRBJ2-7,TRBV15,NA,CATSSGGSGYSYEQYF,TGTGCCACCAGCAGTGGAGGATCTGGCTACTCCTACGAGCAGTACTTC
many,TRBJ2-7,TRBV10-3,NA,CATADAVAPYEQYF,TGTGCCACTGCGGACGCGGTAGCCCCCTACGAGCAGTACTTC
few,TRBJ2-5,TRBV28,TRBD2,CASSRGGTQETQYF,TGTGCCAGCAGTCGCGGGGGGACCCAAGAGACCCAGTACTTC
few,TRBJ2-1,TRBV20-1,TRBD1,CSARQTGGNEQFF,TGCAGTGCTAGACAGACAGGGGGTAATGAGCAGTTCTTC
NA,TRBJ2-1,TRBV12-3/TRBV12-4,TRBD1,CASSSRGSGTNEQFF,TGTGCCAGCAGTAGCAGGGGGTCCGGCACCAATGAGCAGTTCTTC
many,TRBJ2-1,TRBV4-2,NA,CASSQDISRSSNNEQFF,TGTGCCAGCAGCCAAGATATATCTCGCAGCTCTAACAATGAGCAGTTCTTC